These 9 T cell receptor beta chains were all obtained from the same sample, sequenced in a study of graft-versus-host responses after intestinal transplantation. The time point here: postoperative day 105 after intestinal transplantation (dayNNNN = postoperative day). The protocol was immunoSEQ multiplex PCR, while the TCRdb copy is restricted to in-frame clones and leaves out a portion. The table lists 9,500 to 12,000 clones, roughly nine tenths of them singletons. The material was PBMCs, obtained 105 days after intestinal transplantation. These receptors were taken from a human patient who received an intestinal transplant, so some T cells may come from the graft donor.

The rearrangement joins TRBV15 to TRBJ2-5, with D unclear. V lost 3 bases and J 3 bases, leaving 14 bases between the germline ends. Germline V gene lookup returns CDR1 LNHNV and CDR2 YYDKDF (reference sequence). CDR3 length: 15 amino acids. This CDR3 reads CATSRGSNWEETQYF. CDR3 coding DNA: TGTGCCACCAGCAGGGGGTCCAACTGGGAAGAGACCCAGTACTTC.

The CDR3 region has the DNA TGTGCCAGCAGCTCCTACACCGGGGAGCTGTTTTTT. Protein sequence: CASSSYTGELFF. The chain uses TRBV7-6 and TRBJ2-2; D ambiguous. The CDR3 loop spans 12 amino acids. The germline CDR1 and CDR2 sequences are SGHVS and FNYEAQ. The ends were cut back, 4 bases at V and 3 bases at J, with 3 bases in the middle.

The chain employs TRBV28 and TRBJ1-4; a weak D match, TRBD1 (5 bases). The CDR3 sequence is 16 residues long. CDR1 and CDR2 (germline): MDHEN, SYDVKM. V was clipped by 4 bases and J by 7 bases, with 19 bases between them. For the CDR3, the DNA is TGTGCCAGCAGTTCCCGAAGGACCTCCGGGGGTGAAAAACTGTTTTTT. Residues: CASSSRRTSGGEKLFF.

V gene TRBV10-3 combines with J gene TRBJ1-2, with TRBD1 matching 10 bases. The CDR3 contains 16 residues. Germline trimming cut 0 bases from V and 2 bases from J; bases unmatched to any gene: 3. Germline assignment: CDR1 ENHRY and CDR2 SYGVKD. The CDR3 region has the DNA TGTGCCATCAGTGAGTCTTTGACAGGGGGCAACTATGGCTACACCTTC. Encoded protein: CAISESLTGGNYGYTF.

This clone was picked up a small number of times. V and J are TRBV25-1 and TRBJ1-6; 9 bases agree with TRBD1. Per the germline V gene, CDR1 is MGHDK and CDR2 is SYGVNS. With V trimmed by 4 bases and J by 5 bases, 0 bases remained unmatched. CDR3 size: 14 residues. The CDR3 DNA reads as TGTGCCAGCAGTGGACAGGGGGATAATTCACCCCTCCACTTT. The encoded protein is CASSGQGDNSPLHF.

V and J are TRBV2 and TRBJ1-2, with no clear D. The CDR3 extends over 14 amino acids. The V gene lost 2 bases and the J gene lost 1 base, with 8 bases spanning the gap. The germline V gene encodes CDR1 SNHLY and CDR2 FYNNEI. The CDR3 reads CASSESEGNYGYTF. The CDR3 DNA reads TGTGCCAGCAGTGAAAGTGAGGGTAACTATGGCTACACCTTC.

A single count supports this clone. The rearrangement uses TRBV10-3 and TRBJ2-7; 8 nucleotides line up with TRBD1. V lost 6 bases to trimming and J lost 2 bases; unmatched junction nucleotides: 6. There are 14 residues in the CDR3. Germline CDR1 ENHRY, CDR2 SYGVKD. The CDR3 DNA follows: TGTGCCATCAGACAAGACAGGGGAGCCTACGAGCAGTACTTC. This codes for CAIRQDRGAYEQYF.

V gene TRBV19 combines with J gene TRBJ2-7; 10 bases map to TRBD1. Trimming removed 5 bases from V and 6 bases from J; junction bases left unmatched: 7. Germline loops: CDR1 LNHDA, CDR2 SQIVND (reference sequence). The length of the CDR3 is 14 residues. CDR3: CASSPRTGGGEQYF. CDR3 bases: TGTGCCAGTAGTCCCCGGACAGGGGGAGGCGAGCAGTACTTC.

The chain joins TRBV11-2 to TRBJ1-1, with D hard to call. The CDR3 loop spans 14 amino acids. Per the germline V gene, CDR1 is SGHAT and CDR2 is FQNNGV. V lost 0 bases to trimming and J lost 4 bases, with 9 bases between them. CDR3 DNA sequence: TGTGCCAGCAGCTTAGAAGGTGGGAGCACTGAAGCTTTCTTT. Translating gives CASSLEGGSTEAFF.